These 18 T cell receptor beta chains share one sample of origin, sequenced in a study of OX40 agonist ivuxolimab in advanced cancers. Sequencing used immunoSEQ multiplex PCR; TCRdb keeps in-frame clones, though not all of them. The table shows tens of thousands of clones, with 90% to 95% occurring only once. This specimen consisted of CD4+ or CD8+ T cells sorted from blood, obtained in a trial of the OX40 agonist ivuxolimab. Receptors were obtained from an adult with an advanced solid tumor such as melanoma, head and neck, liver or kidney cancer.

The chain recombines TRBV7-2 with TRBJ2-3; D call uncertain. Looked up from germline, CDR1 is SGHTA and CDR2 is FQGNSA. V was trimmed by 4 bases and J by 2 bases, leaving 10 bases between them. The CDR3 extends over 14 amino acids. Written as DNA, the CDR3 is TGTGCCAGCAGCTCCGACGGCCACACAGATACGCAGTATTTT. It codes for CASSSDGHTDTQYF. The full variable domain, its missing parts supplied by reference TRBV7-2 and TRBJ2-3, is GAGVSQSPSNKVTEKGKDVELRCDPISGHTALYWYRQSLGQGLEFLIYFQGNSAPDKSGLPSDRFSAERTGGSVSTLTIQRTQQEDSAVYLCASSSDGHTDTQYFGPGTRLTVL.

This chain joins TRBV10-1 and TRBJ2-1; D is unresolved. The CDR3 covers 15 residues. Trimming shortened V by 4 bases and J by 2 bases, and 12 bases separated the two germline ends. Per germline, CDR1 WNHNN and CDR2 SYGVQD (reference sequence). In DNA form, the CDR3 reads TGCGCCAGCAGTGGTCTGGGCACGGCCTACAATGAGCAGTTCTTC. Translating gives CASSGLGTAYNEQFF.

The chain uses TRBV6-1 and TRBJ1-5; 9 nucleotides match TRBD1. This CDR3 comprises 15 residues. Looked up from germline, CDR1 is MNHNS and CDR2 is SASEGT. The V segment lost 6 bases and the J segment 2 bases; nucleotides outside the gene matches: 5. The chain's CDR3 is CASRADRGGNQPQHF. The CDR3 region has the DNA TGTGCCAGCAGGGCGGACAGGGGTGGCAATCAGCCCCAGCATTTT.

For the CDR3, the DNA is TGTGCCAGTAGTCCCGTCGGAGGGGGCTTTCAAGCTTTCTTT. It translates to CASSPVGGGFQAFF. The rearrangement uses TRBV19 and TRBJ1-1; 7 bases fit TRBD1. Germline values: CDR1 LNHDA, CDR2 SQIVND (reference sequence). V trimming: 5 bases; J trimming: 9 bases; junction bases outside the gene matches: 12. The CDR3 length is 14 residues.

J is TRBJ2-7 and V is TRBV14, with 9 bases that match TRBD1. The ends lost 1 base at V and 7 bases at J; junction bases unmatched: 5. Germline V gives CDR1 SGHDN, CDR2 FVKESK. There are 14 residues in the CDR3. Here the CDR3 DNA reads TGTGCCAGCAGCCAAGTGGGGACAGGGCGGGAGCAGTACTTC. Its translation is CASSQVGTGREQYF.

This chain joins TRBV5-1 and TRBJ1-3, with 9 bases aligning to TRBD1. CDR1 and CDR2 (germline): SGHRS, YFSETQ. The CDR3 extends over 13 amino acids. Trimming took 4 bases from V and 10 from J; bases not matched to a gene: 6. DNA for the CDR3: TGCGCCAGCAGCCCTGGGACAGGGAGTACCATATATTTT. This translates into CASSPGTGSTIYF. Full variable domain (missing parts from reference TRBV5-1 and TRBJ1-3): KAGVTQTPRYLIKTRGQQVTLSCSPISGHRSVSWYQQTPGQGLQFLFEYFSETQRNKGNFPGRFSGRQFSNSRSEMNVSTLELGDSALYLCASSPGTGSTIYFGEGSWLTVV.

This rearrangement joins TRBV7-8 to TRBJ1-1; no firm D call. With 6 bases removed from V and 6 bases from J, the gap between germline ends came to 8 bases. Germline-derived CDR1 and CDR2 are SGHVS and FQNEAQ. The CDR3 contains 11 residues. CDR3 in DNA: TGTGCCAGCAGGGGCGGGGCTGAAGCTTTCTTT. Protein: CASRGGAEAFF.

Comments on this clone: Other DNA variants within this sample encode the same CDR3. This chain joins TRBV5-1 and TRBJ2-1; 8 positions agree with TRBD1. Trimming cost V 3 bases and J 0 bases; bases outside gene matches: 2. The CDR3 sequence is 15 residues long. The V gene's germline CDR1 is SGHRS and CDR2 YFSETQ. CDR3 coding DNA: TGCGCCAGCAGCTCGGGGACAGGCTCCTACAATGAGCAGTTCTTC. Its translation is CASSSGTGSYNEQFF.

This clone appeared a single time. The chain recombines TRBV6-5 with TRBJ1-5; 9 bases fit TRBD1. CDR1 is MNHEY, CDR2 SVGAGI, per germline. The CDR3 consists of 15 residues. Trimming at V came to 6 bases and at J to 7 bases, leaving 10 bases not matched to a gene. The CDR3 spells CASRAGTGNDQPQHF. DNA for the CDR3: TGTGCCAGCAGGGCCGGGACAGGGAATGACCAGCCCCAGCATTTT.

The rearrangement links TRBV19 to TRBJ2-5, with TRBD1 matching over 10 bases. This CDR3 is 17 amino acids long. Germline-derived CDR1 and CDR2 are LNHDA and SQIVND (reference sequence). V shed 9 bases, J shed 3 bases, and the junction held 16 bases outside the gene matches. In nucleotides, the CDR3 is TGTGCCAGCAGCAGAACCCGGGACAGGGGTTTAGAAGAGACCCAGTACTTC. It codes for CASSRTRDRGLEETQYF.

This chain links TRBV7-9 with TRBJ2-3; no reliable D call. This CDR3 has 12 residues. CDR1 and CDR2 (germline): SEHNR, FQNEAQ (reference sequence). V was trimmed by 2 bases and J by 4 bases, leaving 4 bases between them. As DNA, the CDR3 is TGTGCCAGCAGCTTAACCGCAGATACGCAGTATTTT. This gives the protein CASSLTADTQYF.

V is TRBV6-5 and J is TRBJ2-7, with 10 bases lining up with TRBD1. CDR1 is MNHEY, CDR2 SVGAGI, per germline. With V trimmed by 7 bases and J by 4 bases, 7 bases remained unmatched. The CDR3 consists of 14 residues. The CDR3 is CASTTGQGWYEQYF. The CDR3 bases are TGTGCCAGCACAACGGGACAGGGGTGGTACGAGCAGTACTTC.

This clone has a single count. The genes are TRBV4-3 and TRBJ1-4; 7 nucleotides agree with TRBD1. The germline V gene has CDR1 LGHNA and CDR2 YSLEER. V lost 0 bases, J lost 6 bases, and 16 bases stayed unmatched. CDR3 length: 19 amino acids. The CDR3 region is CASSQEGGRGRMGDEKLFF. Here the CDR3 DNA reads TGCGCCAGCAGCCAAGAAGGGGGCAGGGGACGAATGGGAGATGAAAAACTGTTTTTT.

V and J are TRBV5-1 and TRBJ2-4; possibly TRBD2 for D (7 bases). This CDR3 is built from 19 residues. Trimming removed 4 bases at V and 0 bases at J, with 23 bases between. Germline values: CDR1 SGHRS, CDR2 YFSETQ. For the CDR3, the DNA is TGCGCCAGCAGCCCGCCGGGGGGCGATTATCTGGTAGCCAAAAACATTCAGTACTTC. It specifies CASSPPGGDYLVAKNIQYF.

The genes are TRBV28 and TRBJ1-4; 7 nucleotides match TRBD1. The CDR3 length is 14 residues. Per the germline V gene, CDR1 is MDHEN and CDR2 is SYDVKM. V was pared by 5 bases and J by 7 bases, with 7 bases of the junction left unmatched. CDR3 protein: CASSPGTEGEKLFF. The DNA for the CDR3 is TGTGCCAGCAGTCCCGGGACAGAGGGTGAAAAACTGTTTTTT. Full variable domain (missing parts from reference TRBV28 and TRBJ1-4): DVKVTQSSRYLVKRTGEKVFLECVQDMDHENMFWYRQDPGLGLRLIYFSYDVKMKEKGDIPEGYSVSREKKERFSLILESASTNQTSMYLCASSPGTEGEKLFFGSGTQLSVL.

V gene TRBV4-1 combines with J gene TRBJ2-3; D gene unclear. The CDR3 contains 11 residues. The germline V gene has CDR1 MGHRA and CDR2 YSYEKL. Trimming took off 5 bases at V and 4 bases at J, with 4 bases between the two ends. CDR3 bases: TGCGCCAGCAGCGAGTCAGATACGCAGTATTTT. Translated, it gives CASSESDTQYF.

The J gene is TRBJ2-1, the V gene TRBV12-5; D may be TRBD1 (5 bases). Trimming cost V 1 base and J 6 bases, with 10 bases left between them. This CDR3 comprises 14 residues. Germline V CDR1 and CDR2: LGHNT, FRNRAP. CDR3 DNA: TGTGCTAGTGGTTTGGAGGGGTTCGGCAATGAGCAGTTCTTC. This translates into CASGLEGFGNEQFF.

This clone has only one observation. Here the CDR3 DNA reads TGTGCCAGCAGTGAAGGCGGTTATAGCAATCAGCCCCAGCATTTT. Translating gives CASSEGGYSNQPQHF. The V call is TRBV2, the J call TRBJ1-5; D remains unclear. Trimming removed 1 base from V and 0 bases from J, with 7 bases in between. Germline-derived CDR1 and CDR2 are SNHLY and FYNNEI. The CDR3 spans 15 residues. Combining the CDR3 with reference TRBV2 and TRBJ1-5 gives the whole variable domain EPEVTQTPSHQVTQMGQEVILRCVPISNHLYFYWYRQILGQKVEFLVSFYNNEISEKSEIFDDQFSVERPDGSNFTLKIRSTKLEDSAMYFCASSEGGYSNQPQHFGDGTRLSIL.